Listed below are T cell receptor beta chains from one sample, sequenced in a study of shared clonotypes between healthy human individuals. TCRdb keeps only in-frame clones here, not all; method: immunoSEQ multiplex PCR. The sample shows 450,000 to 500,000 clones, about 72% of them seen only once. Sequencing used PBMCs. Receptors were obtained from a woman aged 40 to 49 in good health. Some clones in this sample may be carry-over from other donors' samples. The conserved cysteine and the conserved F or W are not part of the CDR3 here. Each record gives: V gene, J gene, CDR3 protein.

V: TRBV30
J: TRBJ1-1
CDR3: AWRTVRDTEAF

V: TRBV6-6
J: TRBJ2-7
CDR3: ASRSGDGSYEQY

V: TRBV27
J: TRBJ2-1
CDR3: ASTEASPPNEQF

V: TRBV2
J: TRBJ2-5
CDR3: ASKVYQETQY

V: TRBV7-8
J: TRBJ2-3
CDR3: ASSLGATDTQY

V: TRBV7-9
J: TRBJ2-1
CDR3: ASSWTGYEQF

V: TRBV4-1
J: TRBJ1-2
CDR3: ASSQGADGAYGYT

V: TRBV15
J: TRBJ1-1
CDR3: ATSSPESTEAF

V: TRBV11-2
J: TRBJ2-3
CDR3: ASSLRRTDYLFRDTQY

V: TRBV21-1
J: TRBJ2-7
CDR3: ASNLGTSVKSYEQY